This T cell receptor beta chain appears in the sequencing data of a study of blood T cell repertoires in COVID-19. Produced via immunoSEQ multiplex PCR; TCRdb's table is partial and in-frame only. The sample lists over 95,000 clones, roughly 76% occurring once. Deletions cut 2 bases from V and 6 bases from J, with 17 bases between. The germline gives CDR1 ENHRY, CDR2 SYGVKD. This CDR3 has 16 residues. The material sequenced was peripheral blood. The sequence came from a human donor in a cohort sampled during active COVID-19. This chain links TRBV10-3 with TRBJ2-1, with D possibly being TRBD2 (7 bases). The CDR3 nucleotides are TGTGCCATCAGTGAGGATAGGGGGGGCGCTTTCAATGAGCAGTTCTTC. Translating gives CAISEDRGGAFNEQFF.